The rows below give T cell receptor beta chains drawn from one sample of a study of blood T cells in healthy people across ages. TCRdb re-called the 5' RACE reads with MiXCR, one entry per CDR3 protein. The sample consists of fewer than 1 million distinct CDR3 sequences, roughly 44% of them appearing once. The sample consisted of blood. The receptors were sampled from a man aged 60-69 years in good health. CDR3s include the opening cysteine and the closing phenylalanine or tryptophan. Some rows mark clone size as missing; the rest say once, few, many or name a class of expanded clone.

>.|TRBJ2-1|TRBV4-3
CASSQEGTSSYNEQFF
>few|TRBJ1-6|TRBV5-5
CASSLVGDNSPLHF
>.|TRBJ2-1|TRBV4-3
CASSQGTSGGQNEQFF
>.|TRBJ2-7|TRBV5-8
CASSFRLGAIREEQYF
>.|TRBJ1-2|TRBV10-3
CAISVRQGDGYTF
>once|TRBJ2-1|TRBV12-3/TRBV12-4
CASLAGGTNEQFF
>.|TRBJ1-1|TRBV7-9
CASSLDRDRGITEAFF
>few|TRBJ2-5|TRBV7-2
CASSRHWTSGLQETQYF
>.|.|TRBV20-1
CSANRQESYEQYF
>.|TRBJ1-2|TRBV20-1
CSAEVGGTGERNYGYTF
>.|TRBJ2-6|TRBV6-5
CASSNDRGLRGLGANVLTF
>once|TRBJ2-5|TRBV18
CASSPPPRGIQETQYF
>.|TRBJ2-2|TRBV4-3
CASSQRTAGELFF
>few|TRBJ2-2|TRBV2
CASSEDTGELFF
>.|TRBJ1-1|TRBV29-1
CSVDLDGREAFF
>few|TRBJ1-2|TRBV21-1
CASSKKGRERHGYTF
>.|TRBJ2-5|TRBV12-3/TRBV12-4
CASSFGGLTQYF
>.|TRBJ2-7|TRBV6-2/TRBV6-3
CASRVINTGDYEQHF
>.|TRBJ1-1|TRBV7-2
CASSLGIYPEAFF
>few|TRBJ2-3|TRBV12-3/TRBV12-4
CAQSRQPSTDTQYF
>few|TRBJ2-4|TRBV6-1
CASSEVGLAKNIQYF
>.|TRBJ2-5|TRBV11-2
CASSSSTTQYF
>once|TRBJ2-5|TRBV2
CASSEAWDGTQYF
>.|TRBJ1-2|TRBV5-1
CASSLATRWDSYGYTF
>few|TRBJ2-1|TRBV12-3/TRBV12-4
CASGTEQFF
>many|TRBJ2-3|TRBV12-3/TRBV12-4
CASSFKGADTQYF
>few|TRBJ2-7|TRBV20-1
CSADDRGVEQYF
>.|TRBJ1-2|TRBV20-1
CSARDGAWTNYGYTF
>many|TRBJ2-4|TRBV7-2
CASSQVGGNIQYF
>.|TRBJ2-2|TRBV10-3
CAIKSIATGELFF
>few|TRBJ2-4|TRBV11-2
CASSPAGTSGSQYF